The 2 T cell receptor beta chains below come from one sample, sequenced in a study of early T cells in non-severe SARS-CoV-2 infection. From the 5' RACE reads, TCRdb called clonotypes with MiXCR, one entry per CDR3 protein. The sample lists roughly 28,000 distinct CDR3 sequences, around 4.4% occurring once. Sequencing was performed on whole blood. These receptor sequences come from an adult who was a healthcare worker with PCR-confirmed SARS-CoV-2 infection or an uninfected control (not recorded which).

This clonotype was detected many times. J is TRBJ2-5 and V is TRBV7-2; the D is unclear. Per the germline V gene, CDR1 is SGHTA and CDR2 is FQGNSA. The germline V and J ends were trimmed by 1 base and 1 base, with 7 bases remaining between them. CDR3 length equals 14 residues. In nucleotides, the CDR3 is TGTGCCAGCAGCTTAGACAGAATCCAAGAGACCCAGTACTTC. Its protein is CASSLDRIQETQYF.

This clonotype was recorded at least ten times. This chain uses TRBV11-2 with TRBJ2-3; TRBD2 aligns across 7 bases. Germline V CDR1 and CDR2: SGHAT, FQNNGV. With 1 base clipped from V and 4 bases from J, the junction kept 11 bases outside the gene matches. The CDR3 covers 17 residues. The CDR3: CASSLGWREPDPDTQYF. The DNA of the CDR3 is TGTGCCAGCAGCTTAGGATGGCGGGAGCCTGATCCAGATACGCAGTATTTT.